This T cell receptor beta chain originates from a study of T cell responses to AZD1222 COVID-19 vaccine. General observations from the study: Repertoire sampling occurred only after the peak T cell response. There were mostly white British donors and more females than males, and clonal diversity was possibly underestimated. Unmutated variant regions are reportedly targeted by nearly half of spike-specific TCRs. Among those given AZD1222, only five or six were seropositive at baseline.

The table came from immunoSEQ multiplex PCR; TCRdb's copy has only in-frame clones and leaves some out. The profile shows approximately 64,000 clones, 85% to 95% of them singletons. Turning to this clone: Its cognate antigen is unknown.

V shed 4 bases and J shed 0 bases, with 16 bases lying between them. CDR1 and CDR2 from the germline V gene are SEHNR and FQNEAQ (reference sequence). This CDR3 region has 17 residues. The J gene is TRBJ1-3, the V gene TRBV7-9; D is uncertain. This material consisted of peripheral blood, taken 28 days after the second dose of the MenACWY control vaccine. The receptor comes from an adult who received the MenACWY meningococcal vaccine as a control. The CDR3 DNA is TGTGCCAGCAGCTCCCGATCAAGCATGGTCTCTGGAAACACCATATATTTT. Amino acids: CASSSRSSMVSGNTIYF.